The 27 T cell receptor beta chains listed next were all sequenced from one sample in a study of shared clonotypes between healthy human individuals (dated by TCRdb to about 2020). To prepare the library, the immunoSEQ multiplex PCR assay was applied. Held by TCRdb, this immuneACCESS table contains in-frame sequences only and omits some clones. Under half of the omission traces to an unresolved V gene where checked; the cause of the rest is unknown. The sample profile shows over 2 million clones; less than 95% of them were found once. The ten largest make up 0.37% of the sample. The sample was naive CD4+ T cells from PBMCs. The cell subset or site label on this specimen signifies: CD45RA+ positively selected. The receptors derive from a man younger than 35 in good health. Some clones in this sample may be carry-over from other donors' samples.

J is TRBJ1-1 and V is TRBV30; D gene uncertain. Germline values: CDR1 GTSNPN, CDR2 SVGIG (reference sequence). CDR3 length: 11 residues. Here the CDR3 DNA reads TGTGCGGGCCGGGGTTCCACTGAAGCTTTCTTT. It encodes CAGRGSTEAFF.

The chain carries TRBV6-4 and TRBJ2-3, with D perhaps being TRBD1 or TRBD2 (5 bases each). V was cut by 0 bases and J by 2 bases, with 9 bases left in between. This CDR3 region has 15 residues. CDR1 is MRHNA and CDR2 is SNTAGT in the germline V gene. CDR3 sequence reads: CASSDSPGTTDTQYF. The CDR3 DNA is TGTGCCAGCAGTGACTCGCCCGGGACCACAGATACGCAGTATTTT.

This chain connects TRBV18 to TRBJ1-3, with 7 bases matching TRBD1. The germline V gene has CDR1 KGHSH and CDR2 LQKENI. CDR3 size: 18 residues. Germline trimming cut 5 bases from V and 0 bases from J; bases unmatched to any gene: 13. The CDR3 loop reads CASSTRQGGRSSGNTIYF. CDR3 bases: TGTGCCAGCTCAACGAGACAGGGTGGTCGGAGCTCTGGAAACACCATATATTTT. The variable domain in full, completed from reference TRBV18 and TRBJ1-3, reads NAGVMQNPRHLVRRRGQEARLRCSPMKGHSHVYWYRQLPEEGLKFMVYLQKENIIDESGMPKERFSAEFPKEGPSILRIQQVVRGDSAAYFCASSTRQGGRSSGNTIYFGEGSWLTVV.

V gene TRBV9 combines with J gene TRBJ1-4; D unresolved. Trimming removed 0 bases at V and 3 bases at J, with 12 bases between. CDR3 length: 16 residues. From germline, CDR1 is SGDLS and CDR2 YYNGEE. The CDR3 sequence is CASSVGLRRANEKLFF. The CDR3 DNA reads TGTGCCAGCAGCGTAGGATTGCGGCGGGCTAATGAAAAACTGTTTTTT.

The chain combines TRBV4-1 with TRBJ2-2, with 7 bases lining up with TRBD2. The CDR3 is 17 residues long. Per the germline V gene, CDR1 is MGHRA and CDR2 is YSYEKL. Losses at the gene ends were 1 base for V and 5 bases for J; bases not matched to a gene: 10. The DNA for the CDR3 is TGCGCCAGCAGCCAAGGAAGGGCCTTCGGGGGGACCGGGGAGCTGTTTTTT. This gives the protein CASSQGRAFGGTGELFF.

In regard to this clone: At the DNA level, this CDR3 is encoded by other sequences in the same sample as well. V gene TRBV18 combines with J gene TRBJ1-1; D is uncertain. This CDR3 has 14 residues. Trimming took off 3 bases at V and 1 base at J, with 9 bases between the two ends. Germline V CDR1 and CDR2: KGHSH, LQKENI. Here the CDR3 DNA reads TGTGCCAGCTCACCCCAGACGGCGAACACTGAAGCTTTCTTT. This encodes CASSPQTANTEAFF.

This rearrangement joins TRBV27 to TRBJ1-3; 7 positions agree with TRBD1. Germline V CDR1 and CDR2: MNHEY, SMNVEV (reference sequence). Trimming cost V 5 bases and J 0 bases; bases outside gene matches: 1. This CDR3 contains 14 residues. CDR3 in amino acids: CASSQGVSGNTIYF. CDR3 nucleotide sequence: TGTGCCAGCAGTCAGGGGGTCTCTGGAAACACCATATATTTT.

This chain links TRBV29-1 with TRBJ2-1; 7 nucleotides line up with TRBD2. After removal of 0 bases from V and 4 bases from J, the junction contained 9 bases not matched to a gene. From germline, CDR1 is SQVTM and CDR2 ANQGSEA. The CDR3 totals 16 residues. The CDR3 loop is CSVEDISGRTYNEQFF. In nucleotides, the CDR3 is TGCAGCGTTGAAGATATATCCGGGAGGACTTACAATGAGCAGTTCTTC.

The sample holds one count of this clone. CDR3 DNA sequence: TGTGCCAGCAGCTTTGGGCTAGCGGGAGTTCAAGAGACCCAGTACTTC. Translating gives CASSFGLAGVQETQYF. The rearrangement joins TRBV11-2 to TRBJ2-5; 10 nucleotides align to TRBD2. After removal of 3 bases from V and 2 bases from J, the junction contained 6 bases not matched to a gene. Germline CDR1 is SGHAT and CDR2 is FQNNGV. The CDR3 loop spans 16 amino acids.

The chain carries TRBV28 and TRBJ1-5, with 10 bases fitting TRBD1. This CDR3 contains 15 residues. Trimming cost V 6 bases and J 4 bases; bases outside gene matches: 6. From germline, CDR1 is MDHEN and CDR2 SYDVKM. The CDR3, as DNA: TGTGCCAGCAGAACGGGACAGGGGTTAAATCAGCCCCAGCATTTT. Its translation: CASRTGQGLNQPQHF.

In this sample, this clone turned up a few times. This rearrangement joins TRBV6-5 to TRBJ1-4; no clear D gene. Germline CDR1 reads MNHEY; CDR2 reads SVGAGI. CDR3 length: 15 amino acids. V was trimmed by 6 bases and J by 2 bases, leaving 13 bases between them. The CDR3 is CASRPSVWTNEKLFF. The CDR3 nucleotides are TGTGCCAGCAGACCTAGCGTTTGGACTAATGAAAAACTGTTTTTT.

The rearrangement uses TRBV27 and TRBJ2-6; TRBD1 matches 10 bases. CDR3 size: 18 residues. Germline V gene lookup returns CDR1 MNHEY and CDR2 SMNVEV (reference sequence). V lost 6 bases, J lost 0 bases, and 8 bases stayed unmatched. For the CDR3, the DNA is TGTGCCAGCAGCCGCCGGGACAGGGGCAGCTCTGGGGCCAACGTCCTGACTTTC. Its protein is CASSRRDRGSSGANVLTF.

The table lists this clone with a count of one. The CDR3 DNA reads as TGTGCCAGCAGCTCGAGGCGGGGATCGGGTTTTGGCTACACCTTC. Translation gives CASSSRRGSGFGYTF. The chain combines TRBV28 with TRBJ1-2; no firm D call. V gave up 6 bases and J gave up 7 bases, with 21 bases separating them. CDR1 is MDHEN and CDR2 is SYDVKM in the germline V gene. This CDR3 is built from 15 residues.

Note on this clone: Other DNA sequences of this sample code for an identical CDR3. The J gene is TRBJ2-5, the V gene TRBV18; TRBD2 aligns across 7 bases. Trimming cost V 5 bases and J 4 bases; bases outside gene matches: 1. CDR1 is KGHSH and CDR2 is LQKENI in the germline V gene. The CDR3 extends over 12 amino acids. The CDR3: CASSTGGETQYF. In DNA, the CDR3 is TGTGCCAGCTCAACGGGGGGAGAGACCCAGTACTTC.

The V gene is TRBV7-9, the J gene TRBJ2-1; tentatively, D is TRBD2 (5 bases). V was pared by 3 bases and J by 8 bases, with 8 bases between. The CDR3 sequence is 12 residues long. CDR1 is SEHNR and CDR2 is FQNEAQ in the germline V gene (reference sequence). CDR3 region: CASSFQEDEQFF. In DNA, the CDR3 is TGTGCCAGCAGCTTCCAGGAGGATGAGCAGTTCTTC.

The chain is built from TRBV6-6 and TRBJ2-1; 7 bases agree with TRBD2. After removal of 5 bases from V and 6 bases from J, the junction contained 10 bases not matched to a gene. The CDR3 extends over 15 amino acids. CDR1 and CDR2 (germline): MNHNY, SVGAGI (reference sequence). CDR3 residues: CASSPPGGRGNEQFF. The CDR3 DNA is TGTGCCAGCAGTCCGCCGGGAGGCCGGGGCAATGAGCAGTTCTTC.

The V call is TRBV28, the J call TRBJ1-1, with D perhaps TRBD1 (6 bases). This CDR3 has 15 amino acids. Germline values: CDR1 MDHEN, CDR2 SYDVKM. Trimming took off 7 bases at V and 8 bases at J, with 23 bases between the two ends. Here the CDR3 DNA reads TGTGCCAGCATCAGGTGGCAGGGGCTTGGGAGAGAAGCTTTCTTT. Translating it yields CASIRWQGLGREAFF.

This sequence joins TRBV7-2 and TRBJ1-1; D possibly corresponds to TRBD1 (5 bases). Trimming took off 1 base at V and 6 bases at J, with 12 bases between the two ends. Looked up from germline, CDR1 is SGHTA and CDR2 is FQGNSA. The CDR3 is 14 amino acids. The CDR3 DNA reads as TGTGCCAGCAGCTTAGATCAGGGTATCCCTGAAGCTTTCTTT. Amino acid sequence: CASSLDQGIPEAFF.

This clone was found once. The genes are TRBV5-1 and TRBJ2-6; D is possibly TRBD1 or TRBD2 (6 bases each). This CDR3 comprises 14 residues. Germline-derived CDR1 and CDR2 are SGHRS and YFSETQ. V was pared by 4 bases and J by 2 bases, with 7 bases between. The CDR3 loop reads CASSGGPGANVLTF. The CDR3 region has the DNA TGCGCCAGCAGCGGGGGGCCTGGGGCCAACGTCCTGACTTTC.

This clone occurred a few times. The chain is built from TRBV6-5 and TRBJ1-1; 9 positions match TRBD1. Per the germline V gene, CDR1 is MNHEY and CDR2 is SVGAGI. The CDR3 runs 15 residues. The J segment lost 3 bases and the V segment lost 2 bases, leaving 4 bases of the junction unmatched. Written as DNA, the CDR3 is TGTGCCAGCAGTTACGCCGGGACAGGGCACACTGAAGCTTTCTTT. Protein: CASSYAGTGHTEAFF.

This clone was observed once. The V gene is TRBV29-1, the J gene TRBJ1-1; D perhaps matches TRBD1 (5 bases). V lost 1 base, J lost 4 bases, and 16 bases lay in between. Germline CDR1 and CDR2: SQVTM and ANQGSEA. The CDR3 spans 15 residues. Here the CDR3 reads CSVEAKRLRGTEAFF. In DNA, the CDR3 is TGCAGCGTTGAAGCTAAGCGGTTGAGGGGCACTGAAGCTTTCTTT.

The chain combines TRBV19 with TRBJ2-3; D call uncertain. V shed 1 base and J shed 1 base, with 15 bases lying between them. The CDR3 is made up of 17 amino acids. Germline CDR1 is LNHDA and CDR2 is SQIVND (reference sequence). CDR3 sequence reads: CASSIVWARRGTDTQYF. The DNA for the CDR3 is TGTGCCAGTAGTATAGTTTGGGCCAGAAGGGGCACAGATACGCAGTATTTT. The entire variable domain, with the rest obtained from reference TRBV19 and TRBJ2-3, is as follows: DGGITQSPKYLFRKEGQNVTLSCEQNLNHDAMYWYRQDPGQGLRLIYYSQIVNDFQKGDIAEGYSVSREKKESFPLTVTSAQKNPTAFYLCASSIVWARRGTDTQYFGPGTRLTVL.

J is TRBJ1-6 and V is TRBV7-2; no clear D. The germline CDR1 and CDR2 sequences are SGHTA and FQGNSA. The CDR3 extends over 17 amino acids. V gave up 1 base and J gave up 0 bases, with 10 bases separating them. The CDR3 bases are TGTGCCAGCAGCTTAGAGTCTCGCAGCTCCTATAATTCACCCCTCCACTTT. It is translated as CASSLESRSSYNSPLHF.

The chain is built from TRBV28 and TRBJ2-1, with 12 bases matching TRBD2. The CDR3 has 16 residues. Germline CDR1 MDHEN, CDR2 SYDVKM. Losses at the gene ends were 9 bases for V and 3 bases for J; bases not matched to a gene: 9. DNA for the CDR3: TGTGCCAGTAAATCCGGGACTAGCGGGTTCTACAATGAGCAGTTCTTC. It specifies CASKSGTSGFYNEQFF.

V usage is TRBV6-5 and J usage is TRBJ2-5, with a possible D match to TRBD1 (6 bases). Near its end, the DNA agrees better with TRBJ2-7, so the J call may be wrong. Germline loops: CDR1 MNHEY, CDR2 SVGAGI. The CDR3 is 15 residues long. The chain's CDR3 is CASSYVSQGTYEQYF. CDR3 nucleotides: TGTGCCAGCAGTTACGTTTCCCAGGGGACCTACGAGCAGTACTTC.

This chain uses TRBV2 with TRBJ2-2, with unresolved D. In germline, CDR1 is SNHLY, CDR2 FYNNEI. The CDR3 extends over 12 amino acids. V was pared by 5 bases and J by 3 bases, with 4 bases between. The CDR3 region has the DNA TGTGCCAGCAGTCCATACACCGGGGAGCTGTTTTTT. Translation gives CASSPYTGELFF.

With regard to this clone: Other DNA sequences of this sample code for an identical CDR3. The chain combines TRBV7-9 with TRBJ2-7; TRBD2 agrees at 12 bases. This CDR3 spans 14 amino acids. Losses at the gene ends were 5 bases for V and 3 bases for J; bases not matched to a gene: 2. Germline-derived CDR1 and CDR2 are SEHNR and FQNEAQ (reference sequence). Written as DNA, the CDR3 is TGTGCCAGCAGCCCGACTAGCGGGAGCTACGAGCAGTACTTC. Translation gives CASSPTSGSYEQYF.